Sequencing of this T cell receptor beta chain was carried out in a study of T cell responses to AZD1222 COVID-19 vaccine. The data were produced by immunoSEQ multiplex PCR, yet TCRdb's version contains in-frame clones alone and is incomplete. The sample includes some 170,000 clones, just over 90% of them seen just once. Germline CDR1 and CDR2: SGHVS and FQNEAQ. The CDR3 sequence is 13 residues long. V dropped 0 bases and J dropped 8 bases, with 8 bases sitting between them. This receptor was obtained from an adult in good health. The chain joins TRBV7-8 to TRBJ2-4; D gene uncertain. The input for sequencing was peripheral blood, taken on day 0 of AZD1222 vaccination. The CDR3 region has the DNA TGTGCCAGCAGCTTAGCGCCTAGTTACATTCAGTACTTC. As protein: CASSLAPSYIQYF. The full variable domain, its missing parts supplied by reference TRBV7-8 and TRBJ2-4, is GAGVSQSPRYKVAKRGQDVALRCDPISGHVSLFWYQQALGQGPEFLTYFQNEAQLDKSGLPSDRFFAERPEGSVSTLKIQRTQQEDSAVYLCASSLAPSYIQYFGAGTRLSVL.